Listed below are T cell receptor beta chains from one sample, sequenced in a study of cytomegalovirus exposure and HLA in healthy donors. Produced via immunoSEQ multiplex PCR; TCRdb's table is partial and in-frame only. This table has 150,000 to 200,000 clones, roughly 81% appearing once. The sequenced sample was PBMCs. Receptors originate from a man in his thirties or forties in good health and CMV-seropositive. The CDR3 runs from the conserved cysteine through the conserved F or W.

J gene | V gene | CDR3 protein
TRBJ2-2 | TRBV18 | CASSSDRGKTGELFF
TRBJ2-6 | TRBV7-9 | CASFRGVSGANVLTF
TRBJ2-5 | TRBV7-2 | CASSLGHGGIGTQYF
TRBJ2-7 | TRBV9 | CASSAGGREQYF
TRBJ2-2 | TRBV4-1 | CASSHFIAGVSTGELFF
TRBJ1-1 | TRBV2 | CARNQGGGTEAFF
TRBJ1-1 | TRBV27 | CASSSSRQGRNTEAFF
TRBJ1-2 | TRBV4-2 | CASSQSRTGNYGYTF
TRBJ2-3 | TRBV11-3 | CASSLLTGGTDTQYF
TRBJ1-1 | TRBV18 | CASSPRQGGLNTEAFF
TRBJ2-5 | TRBV18 | CASSPVAAQETQYF
TRBJ1-2 | TRBV27 | CASSLTGWGLYGYTF
TRBJ1-2 | TRBV7-2 | CASSLVGRLGYTF
TRBJ1-2 | TRBV7-3 | CASSLGGDYGYTF
TRBJ2-1 | TRBV4-1 | CASSHSGTSGIPEQFF
TRBJ1-2 | TRBV9 | CASSVGNGQREYGYTF
TRBJ2-1 | TRBV18 | CASSPLRANEQFF